Sequencing of this TCR beta chain was carried out in a study of blood T cell repertoires in COVID-19. Study background: Acute and convalescent COVID-19 samples came from the United States, Italy and Spain. PBMCs, B-cell-depleted T cells, or T cells provided the cDNA or gDNA that made up the material.

Individuals aged roughly 18 to 100 years were recruited from about two dozen US areas. V lost 5 bases and J 5 bases, leaving 27 bases between the germline ends. Germline V gives CDR1 MNHNY, CDR2 SVGAGI (reference sequence). CDR3 length equals 18 residues. As handled by the study authors: Scientists estimated how many nucleated cells there were by amplifying reference gene primers. Repertoires were generated with immunoSEQ multiplex PCR, while TCRdb's copy carries only in-frame clones and drops some. V, J and clone size are taken as reported in that table, and D and trimming were inferred from the DNA itself. The sample lists over 200,000 clones, around four fifths seen once, with 14% to 15% in the top ten.

The sequence derives from a man aged 40-50 years who had recovered from COVID-19. The gene calls are TRBV6-6 and TRBJ1-2; TRBD1 is a possible D gene (5 bases). The specimen sequenced was PBMCs or T cells enriched from blood (not recorded which). DNA for the CDR3: TGTGCCAGCAGTCTAAATCGAATGGGGGGACCCGAATCGTATGGCTACACCTTC. The encoded protein is CASSLNRMGGPESYGYTF.